A selection of T cell receptor beta chains follows, all from one sample in a study of cytomegalovirus exposure and HLA in healthy donors. Sequenced by immunoSEQ multiplex PCR; TCRdb stores in-frame clones only, minus some. The table has 110,000 or so clones, 86% seen once. Source material: PBMCs. Receptor source: a man aged 18 to 29 in good health and CMV-seronegative. The CDR3 runs from the conserved cysteine through the conserved F or W. Each record gives: J gene, clone size, D gene, V gene, CDR3 DNA, CDR3 protein. A D gene is named only where the DNA matches it firmly. Some rows have no size entry. The others give once, few or many, or a class for an expanded clone.

>TRBJ2-2|NA|TRBD1|TRBV2
TGTGCCAGCAGTAATACAGGGGCCACCGGGGAGCTGTTTTTT
CASSNTGATGELFF
>TRBJ2-1|NA|NA|TRBV19
TGTGCCAGTAGTGTGACAGATGAGCAGTTCTTC
CASSVTDEQFF
>TRBJ2-7|NA|TRBD2|TRBV27
TGTGCCAGCAGTTTCGGACTAGCGGGGGCCCACGAGCAGTACTTC
CASSFGLAGAHEQYF
>TRBJ2-7|NA|NA|TRBV30
TGTGCCTGGAGTGCTATAGACGAGCAGTACTTC
CAWSAIDEQYF
>TRBJ2-7|few|NA|TRBV5-3
TGTGCCAGAAGCTTGGGGCAGGCTACCTACGAGCAGTACTTC
CARSLGQATYEQYF
>TRBJ2-1|NA|TRBD1|TRBV13
TGTGCCAGCAGCCAGGGACAGGCGGGAAATGAGCAGTTCTTC
CASSQGQAGNEQFF
>TRBJ1-2|NA|NA|TRBV6-6
TGTGCCAGCAGTTACGGGGGGGGTGCCTACACCTTC
CASSYGGGAYTF
>TRBJ2-1|few|TRBD1|TRBV30
TGTGCCTGGATTAGGACAGGAATCTACAATGAGCAGTTCTTC
CAWIRTGIYNEQFF
>TRBJ2-7|NA|TRBD2|TRBV25-1
TGTGCCAGCAGCGAAAAGGGGAGGGCACACGAGCAGTACTTC
CASSEKGRAHEQYF
>TRBJ2-3|NA|TRBD1|TRBV6-5
TGTGCCAGCTCCCGGGACAGGGGAGATACGCAGTATTTT
CASSRDRGDTQYF
>TRBJ2-2|NA|TRBD1|TRBV19
TGTGCCAGTAGACAGACAGGGATGATCACCGGGGAGCTGTTTTTT
CASRQTGMITGELFF
>TRBJ1-5|few|NA|TRBV19
TGTGCCAGTAGCCCGTATAGCAATCAGCCCCAGCATTTT
CASSPYSNQPQHF
>TRBJ2-1|NA|NA|TRBV9
TGTGCCAGCAGCGGGGGTAGCGTCGGGAATAATGAGCAGTTCTTC
CASSGGSVGNNEQFF
>TRBJ2-7|once|NA|TRBV10-3
TGTGCCATCAGTGATCGAGTCAGGCCGGCGCTCGAGCAGTACTTC
CAISDRVRPALEQYF
>TRBJ1-5|NA|NA|TRBV7-2
TGTGCCAGCAGCTTAAACTCAGGGTCCTATAGCAATCAGCCCCAGCATTTT
CASSLNSGSYSNQPQHF
>TRBJ1-5|few|NA|TRBV7-2
TGTGCCAGCAGCTTAGATCTCAATCAGCCCCAGCATTTT
CASSLDLNQPQHF
>TRBJ2-7|NA|TRBD2|TRBV5-8
TGTGCCAGCAGCTTGGCCAGGACTAGCAATCCCTACGAGCAGTACTTC
CASSLARTSNPYEQYF